This entry describes one TCR beta chain. Data came from immunoSEQ multiplex PCR; TCRdb stores just in-frame clones and leaves some out. The sample gives around 250,000 clones, almost 85% of which show up once; about an eighth is in the top ten. This sample is part of a study of control samples from healthy donors and cancer patients. The V gene lost 3 bases and the J gene lost 5 bases, with 14 bases spanning the gap. Germline assignment: CDR1 KGHSH and CDR2 LQKENI. CDR3 length equals 14 residues. The sequenced material came from PBMCs. J is TRBJ2-7 and V is TRBV18, with D perhaps TRBD1 or TRBD2 (6 bases each). The clonotype comes from a woman between 55 and 75 years old with lung cancer. The CDR3 loop is CASSPEWGAHEQYF. DNA of the CDR3: TGTGCCAGCTCACCGGAGTGGGGGGCTCACGAGCAGTACTTC. Complete variable domain (other parts from reference TRBV18 and TRBJ2-7): NAGVMQNPRHLVRRRGQEARLRCSPMKGHSHVYWYRQLPEEGLKFMVYLQKENIIDESGMPKERFSAEFPKEGPSILRIQQVVRGDSAAYFCASSPEWGAHEQYFGPGTRLTVT.